This TCR beta chain was captured in a study of T cell repertoires in cytomegalovirus infection (dated by TCRdb to between 2019 and 2020). Looking at the study overall: Because public TCR beta signatures pointed to carriage of CMV infection together with the matching HLA type, the HLA type of each donor mattered for the analysis. General findings and caveats noted by the study authors: The ex vivo response was dominated by HLA-C-restricted CMV-specific TCR beta clonotypes, which also provided the single most frequent clonotype in two of eight donors. In both this cohort and an independent roughly 350-donor cohort, the cumulative frequency of public TCR beta family members distinguished carriers of CMV infection plus the relevant HLA type.

The sample holds many counts of this clonotype. Its specific antigen is unknown. No qualities accompany the bases; no much larger clone lies one base away. V loses 2 bases of germline sequence and J loses 2 bases, and the interval between the two ends is 7 bases. CDR1 and CDR2 are drawn from the germline V gene (reference sequence): SEHNR, FQNEAQ. There are 13 amino acids in the CDR3, from cysteine to phenylalanine inclusive. The CDR3 DNA has 39 bases and is translated from base 1. The instrument given in TCRdb is Illumina HiSeq 1500. Through fastp at Q25 and MiXCR, TCRdb rebuilt clones from the public reads, retaining in-frame beta chains. A single entry per CDR3 protein holds the most common genes and DNA from its merged rows. Across this sample there are some 400,000 distinct CDR3 sequences, with about a sixth seen only once. The ten largest clones capture 7.5% to 9.5% of the sample.

The V and J genes are TRBV7-9 and TRBJ2-7; TRBD1 is perhaps the D gene, given 5 matching bases. The receptor comes from a human donor in good health (CMV status not recorded). Some clones in this sample may be carry-over from other donors' samples. Sequences were obtained from PBMCs. CDR3 sequence: CASSLQGTYEQYF. The bases are TGTGCCAGCAGCTTACAGGGAACCTACGAGCAGTACTTC. Where the CDR3 stops, the reference TRBV7-9 and TRBJ2-7 genes take over; the full variable domain is DTGVSQNPRHKITKRGQNVTFRCDPISEHNRLYWYRQTLGQGPEFLTYFQNEAQLEKSRLLSDRFSAERPKGSFSTLEIQRTEQGDSAMYLCASSLQGTYEQYFGPGTRLTVT.